The rows below give T cell receptor beta chains drawn from one sample of a study of shared clonotypes between healthy human individuals. Sequencing used immunoSEQ multiplex PCR; TCRdb keeps in-frame clones, though not all of them. There are 640,000 or so clones in the sample; around 72% occur only once, and about 1.7% lies in the top ten. Input material: memory CD4+ T cells sorted from blood. The receptors originated from a woman in her twenties or thirties in good health. Both conserved end residues are part of each CDR3. D genes are given only for firm matches. Expanded clones get a size class; other rows say once, few or many, or leave the size out.

d_call,v_call,j_call,clone_size,cdr3_aa,cdr3_nt
NA,TRBV19,TRBJ1-5,NA,CASSGIGKDQPQHF,TGTGCCAGTAGTGGTATAGGGAAGGATCAGCCCCAGCATTTT
NA,TRBV18,TRBJ2-1,NA,CASSPQARDYNEQFF,TGTGCCAGCTCACCACAGGCCCGGGACTACAATGAGCAGTTCTTC
TRBD2,TRBV4-1,TRBJ2-7,NA,CASSYASGDFYEQYF,TGCGCCAGCAGCTATGCTAGCGGGGACTTCTACGAGCAGTACTTC
NA,TRBV30,TRBJ2-7,NA,CAWSSGPFYEQYF,TGTGCCTGGAGCAGCGGACCTTTCTACGAGCAGTACTTC
NA,TRBV29-1,TRBJ2-5,NA,CSVGNPEETQYF,TGCAGCGTGGGAAATCCTGAAGAGACCCAGTACTTC
TRBD2,TRBV5-1,TRBJ2-1,NA,CASRRILADNEQFF,TGCGCCAGCAGGCGTATACTAGCGGACAATGAGCAGTTCTTC
TRBD1,TRBV27,TRBJ1-1,NA,CASSYDRVGSSTEAFF,TGTGCCAGCAGTTACGACAGGGTCGGATCCAGCACTGAAGCTTTCTTT
NA,TRBV5-1,TRBJ2-7,NA,CASSPTGRDPYEQYF,TGCGCCAGCAGCCCCACGGGGCGGGACCCCTACGAGCAGTACTTC
NA,TRBV5-5,TRBJ2-2,NA,CASSRGVQTGELFF,TGTGCCAGCAGCCGCGGGGTCCAAACCGGGGAGCTGTTTTTT
NA,TRBV28,TRBJ2-2,NA,CASSFTGELFF,TGTGCCAGCAGTTTCACCGGGGAGCTGTTTTTT
NA,TRBV5-1,TRBJ2-5,once,CASSLYAGETQYF,TGCGCCAGCAGCTTATATGCGGGAGAGACCCAGTACTTC
TRBD1,TRBV10-3,TRBJ2-3,NA,CAISLGQGRDTDTQYF,TGTGCCATCAGTCTCGGACAGGGGAGGGACACAGATACGCAGTATTTT
NA,TRBV5-1,TRBJ2-7,NA,CASSLAVGTNEQYF,TGCGCCAGCAGCCTGGCTGTTGGGACAAACGAGCAGTACTTC
NA,TRBV5-1,TRBJ2-7,NA,CASRYTSGDYYEQYF,TGCGCCAGCAGATACACTTCAGGGGATTACTACGAGCAGTACTTC
NA,TRBV2,TRBJ2-3,few,CASSDLGLADTQYF,TGTGCCAGCAGTGACCTGGGGTTGGCAGATACGCAGTATTTT
TRBD2,TRBV11-2,TRBJ2-5,NA,CASSPLAVQETQYF,TGTGCCAGCAGCCCGCTAGCGGTCCAAGAGACCCAGTACTTC
NA,TRBV28,TRBJ2-1,NA,CASSPRYLSYNEQFF,TGTGCCAGCAGTCCCCGGTACCTCTCCTACAATGAGCAGTTCTTC
NA,TRBV18,TRBJ2-2,few,CASSSRGGLTGELFF,TGTGCCAGCTCATCAAGGGGAGGACTCACCGGGGAGCTGTTTTTT
NA,TRBV7-9,TRBJ1-5,NA,CASSLYGNQPQHF,TGTGCCAGCAGCTTATATGGGAATCAGCCCCAGCATTTT
NA,TRBV7-2,TRBJ1-4,once,CASSSYLGEKLFF,TGTGCCAGCAGCTCTTACTTGGGTGAAAAACTGTTTTTT
NA,TRBV7-9,TRBJ2-6,once,CASTLSGANVLTF,TGTGCCAGCACCCTCTCTGGGGCCAACGTCCTGACTTTC
NA,TRBV18,TRBJ1-2,NA,CASSSGHPATMNGYTF,TGTGCCAGCTCATCGGGTCACCCAGCGACAATGAATGGCTACACCTTC
TRBD2,TRBV6-6,TRBJ2-3,NA,CASSPWTSGSTDTQYF,TGTGCCAGCAGTCCATGGACTAGCGGGAGCACAGATACGCAGTATTTT
TRBD1,TRBV7-9,TRBJ2-7,NA,CASSSLGQGKGEQYF,TGTGCCAGCAGCTCACTTGGACAGGGGAAAGGCGAGCAGTACTTC
TRBD2,TRBV4-2,TRBJ2-7,NA,CASSQIGGSVYEQYF,TGTGCCAGCAGCCAAATCGGCGGGAGCGTCTACGAGCAGTACTTC
NA,TRBV10-1,TRBJ2-5,once,CASEYQTQYF,TGCGCCAGTGAGTATCAGACCCAGTACTTC
NA,TRBV27,TRBJ1-5,NA,CASGLILNQPQHF,TGTGCCAGCGGGTTAATTCTCAACCAGCCCCAGCATTTT
TRBD2,TRBV4-1,TRBJ2-7,many,CASSPRGSGGSYEQYF,TGCGCCAGCAGCCCCCGAGGGAGCGGGGGTAGCTACGAGCAGTACTTC
NA,TRBV14,TRBJ2-6,NA,CASSREPGANVLTF,TGTGCCAGCAGCCGGGAACCTGGGGCCAACGTCCTGACTTTC
NA,TRBV5-4,TRBJ2-1,NA,CASSGPTLRRSSYNEQFF,TGTGCCAGCAGCGGACCCACGTTGCGGAGGAGCTCCTACAATGAGCAGTTCTTC
NA,TRBV11-1,TRBJ1-6,NA,CASSVGAGYSPLHF,TGTGCCAGCAGCGTCGGGGCAGGGTACTCACCCCTCCACTTT
NA,TRBV4-2,TRBJ2-1,few,CASSQDHGTEQFF,TGTGCCAGCAGCCAAGATCATGGTACTGAGCAGTTCTTC
TRBD1,TRBV28,TRBJ2-7,NA,CASSPVGTGPYEQYF,TGTGCCAGCAGTCCGGTGGGGACAGGACCCTACGAGCAGTACTTC
NA,TRBV18,TRBJ1-1,NA,CASSLYEGRGAEAFF,TGTGCCAGCTCACTCTATGAGGGGCGAGGGGCTGAAGCTTTCTTT
TRBD2,TRBV29-1,TRBJ2-1,once,CSVALAGVDNEQFF,TGCAGCGTCGCACTAGCGGGAGTCGACAATGAGCAGTTCTTC
NA,TRBV28,TRBJ1-6,NA,CASSLAGSNSPLHF,TGTGCCAGCAGTTTGGCAGGGTCGAATTCACCCCTCCACTTT
NA,TRBV18,TRBJ1-5,few,CASSASYSNQPQHF,TGTGCCAGCTCAGCGAGCTATAGCAATCAGCCCCAGCATTTT
TRBD1,TRBV4-2,TRBJ1-5,few,CASSHQTGPNQPQHF,TGTGCCAGCAGCCACCAGACAGGGCCCAATCAGCCCCAGCATTTT
NA,TRBV15,TRBJ1-3,NA,CATSREGRGYSGNTIYF,TGTGCCACCAGCAGAGAAGGGAGGGGATACTCTGGAAACACCATATATTTT
NA,TRBV15,TRBJ2-1,NA,CATSSPLNPPYNEQFF,TGTGCCACCAGCAGCCCGCTAAACCCCCCCTACAATGAGCAGTTCTTC
NA,TRBV7-2,TRBJ2-5,NA,CASSLRAFPPQETQYF,TGTGCCAGCAGCTTAAGAGCGTTCCCCCCCCAAGAGACCCAGTACTTC
NA,TRBV5-1,TRBJ2-1,NA,CASSLSSGSYNEQFF,TGCGCCAGCAGCTTGTCGTCAGGGTCCTACAATGAGCAGTTCTTC
NA,TRBV5-1,TRBJ1-1,NA,CASSTEMQVNTEAFF,TGCGCCAGCAGCACGGAGATGCAGGTGAACACTGAAGCTTTCTTT
NA,TRBV20-1,TRBJ1-6,NA,CSALYSPLHF,TGCAGTGCCCTGTATTCACCCCTCCACTTT
NA,TRBV9,TRBJ1-2,once,CASSGSRGRTNYGYTF,TGTGCCAGCAGCGGTAGTAGGGGCCGGACTAACTATGGCTACACCTTC
NA,TRBV7-2,TRBJ1-3,few,CASSPGRNTIYF,TGTGCCAGCAGCCCGGGGAGAAACACCATATATTTT
NA,TRBV18,TRBJ2-1,NA,CASSRVGSGAYNEQFF,TGTGCCAGCTCACGGGTTGGTAGCGGTGCCTACAATGAGCAGTTCTTC